The 9 T cell receptor beta chains given below trace back to one sample, sequenced in a study of shared T cell receptors in the human thymus. Clones were read by immunoSEQ multiplex PCR, and TCRdb kept only the in-frame ones, dropping some. This sample has approximately 490,000 clones, with approximately 78% found just once. This sample also appeared in a second study, on human thymus T cells.

Sequencing was carried out using thymocytes. The receptors originated from a boy in the first two years of life with a congenital heart defect.

The chain carries TRBV9 and TRBJ2-3, with D perhaps TRBD2 (6 bases). V lost 1 base and J lost 3, with 18 bases in between. Looked up from germline, CDR1 is SGDLS and CDR2 is YYNGEE. The CDR3 runs 17 residues. CDR3 region: CASSVIGTGVETDTQYF. The CDR3 DNA follows: TGTGCCAGCAGCGTAATCGGGACGGGAGTGGAGACAGATACGCAGTATTTT.

The chain couples TRBV27 to TRBJ2-7, with TRBD2 matching over 16 bases. CDR1 and CDR2 (germline): MNHEY, SMNVEV (reference sequence). V was clipped by 6 bases and J by 4 bases; unmatched bases: 9. CDR3 size: 17 residues. CDR3 residues: CASSSGTSGRALYEQYF. The CDR3 region has the DNA TGTGCCAGCAGCTCCGGGACTAGCGGGAGGGCCCTTTACGAGCAGTACTTC.

This clone was seen a few times. This chain links TRBV5-6 with TRBJ2-3; D is ambiguous. This CDR3 has 12 amino acids. The germline CDR1 and CDR2 sequences are SGHDT and YYEEEE. V was trimmed by 0 bases and J by 15 bases, leaving 14 bases between them. CDR3 region: CASSLGSLYCYF. The CDR3 DNA is TGTGCCAGCAGCTTGGGAAGTTTGTACTGCTATTTT.

This clone was counted a single time. This chain uses TRBV21-1 with TRBJ2-7; the table's D call TRBD2 went unverified against the DNA. TRBV21-1 counts as a pseudogene. The CDR3 has 16 residues. Written as DNA, the CDR3 is TGTGCCAGCCAGGAGGGGTTTGCGGTGGAGGTTTACGAGCAGTACTTC. It encodes CASQEGFAVEVYEQYF.

This chain links TRBV27 with TRBJ2-7, with 12 bases fitting TRBD2. CDR3 length: 16 amino acids. The trim removed 4 bases at V and 7 bases at J, leaving 11 bases unmatched. Germline values: CDR1 MNHEY, CDR2 SMNVEV (reference sequence). Here the CDR3 reads CASSSPGLAGLEEQYF. The CDR3 bases are TGTGCCAGCAGTTCGCCGGGACTAGCGGGCTTAGAGGAGCAGTACTTC.

This chain links TRBV2 with TRBJ2-4, with TRBD2 matching over 8 bases. V lost 10 bases to trimming and J lost 8 bases; unmatched junction nucleotides: 13. CDR3 length: 14 residues. Germline-derived CDR1 and CDR2 are SNHLY and FYNNEI. CDR3 protein: CATTPGAGEDIQYF. CDR3 nucleotide sequence: TGTGCCACCACCCCCGGAGCGGGAGAGGACATTCAGTACTTC.

The chain recombines TRBV4-3 with TRBJ1-1; D is unresolved. The CDR3 runs to 14 residues. Trimming pared 1 base from V and 1 base from J, leaving 7 bases between. Germline CDR1 is LGHNA and CDR2 is YSLEER. CDR3 sequence (DNA): TGCGCCAGCAGCCAAGGGAGGAAGAACACTGAAGCTTTCTTT. Protein product: CASSQGRKNTEAFF.

This clone was seen a few times. The V gene is TRBV2, the J gene TRBJ2-7, with D possibly TRBD2 on 5 matching bases. CDR1 is SNHLY, CDR2 FYNNEI, per germline. The length of the CDR3 is 17 residues. V was pared by 0 bases and J by 0 bases, with 15 bases between. The CDR3 here is CASSEASDYPSSYEQYF. CDR3 bases: TGTGCCAGCAGTGAAGCTAGCGACTACCCGAGCTCCTACGAGCAGTACTTC.

This clone was counted a single time. CDR3 sequence reads: CASSLFGLAGSYEQYF. CDR3 coding DNA: TGTGCCAGCAGTTTATTCGGACTAGCGGGCTCCTACGAGCAGTACTTC. V and J are TRBV28 and TRBJ2-7; 11 positions match TRBD2. Unmatched junction bases numbered 2, after V lost 1 base and J lost 0 bases. The CDR3 totals 16 residues. Germline V gene data show CDR1 as MDHEN and CDR2 as SYDVKM.